The source of this TCR beta chain is a study of cytomegalovirus exposure and HLA in healthy donors. Among the donors, all were healthy bone marrow donors. PCR involved 60 Vbeta and 13 Jbeta primers. TCRdb keeps only in-frame clones here, not all; method: immunoSEQ multiplex PCR. The table includes about 170,000 clones, roughly 84% detected once. Whole-study findings and limits: Roughly even sequencing depth across donors was the assumption behind the presence/absence analyses. Sequencing probably produced one cluster of sequence variants that were highly shared.

Concerning this clone itself: Antigen unknown.

The TCR originated in a boy aged 2 to 10 in good health and CMV-seronegative. The sequencing sample was made of PBMCs.

The CDR3 DNA sequence: TGTGCCAGCAGCGCGTCCGGGACTATCCGGGGAGAGACCCAGTACTTC. This sequence encodes CASSASGTIRGETQYF. The rearrangement links TRBV9 to TRBJ2-5; 7 nucleotides match TRBD2. The germline gives CDR1 SGDLS, CDR2 YYNGEE. The CDR3 loop spans 16 amino acids. The V and J ends lost 3 bases and 4 bases, in that order; junction bases with no gene match: 12.